The entry below describes one TCR beta chain. The antigen is undetermined. This sample is part of a study of cytomegalovirus exposure and HLA in healthy donors. Study-wide findings and caveats: An analysis done earlier found most TCR beta V segments productive about 87% or about 30% of the time.

The PCR was carried out with 60 Vbeta primers and 13 Jbeta primers. Using immunoSEQ multiplex PCR, the repertoire was profiled, and TCRdb retains in-frame clones only, with some absent. This sample has tens of thousands of clones, with just under 70% found just once. The CDR3 totals 13 residues. Trimming left V 7 bases short and J 5 bases short, with 17 bases between. Germline V gene sequence: CDR1 SQVTM, CDR2 ANQGSEA. The chain has TRBV29-1 and TRBJ1-1, with D possibly being TRBD1 (6 bases). Sequencing input: PBMCs. This TCR was recovered from a woman in her forties or fifties in good health and CMV-seropositive. This chain's CDR3 is CSARLGAGTEAFF. The CDR3 DNA sequence: TGCAGCGCAAGGTTGGGGGCTGGGACTGAAGCTTTCTTT. Complete variable domain (other parts from reference TRBV29-1 and TRBJ1-1): SAVISQKPSRDICQRGTSLTIQCQVDSQVTMMFWYRQQPGQSLTLIATANQGSEATYESGFVIDKFPISRPNLTFSTLTVSNMSPEDSSIYLCSARLGAGTEAFFGQGTRLTVV.